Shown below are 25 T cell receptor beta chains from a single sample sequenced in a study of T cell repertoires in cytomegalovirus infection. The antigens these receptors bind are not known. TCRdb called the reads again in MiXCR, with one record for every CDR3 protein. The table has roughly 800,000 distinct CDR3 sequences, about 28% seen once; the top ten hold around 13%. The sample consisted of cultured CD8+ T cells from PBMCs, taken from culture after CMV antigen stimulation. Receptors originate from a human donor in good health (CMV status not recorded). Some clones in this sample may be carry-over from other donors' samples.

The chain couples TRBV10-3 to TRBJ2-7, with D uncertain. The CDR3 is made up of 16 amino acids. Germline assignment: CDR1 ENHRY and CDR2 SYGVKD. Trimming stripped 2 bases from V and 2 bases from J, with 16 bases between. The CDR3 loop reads CAISETDAPDAYEQYV. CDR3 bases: TGTGCCATCAGTGAGACGGACGCTCCCGACGCCTACGAGCAGTACGTC.

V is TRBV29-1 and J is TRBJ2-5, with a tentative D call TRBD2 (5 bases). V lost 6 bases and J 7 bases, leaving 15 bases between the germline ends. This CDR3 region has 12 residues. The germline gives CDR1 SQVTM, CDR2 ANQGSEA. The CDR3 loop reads CSVADLSGTQYF. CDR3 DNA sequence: TGCAGCGTAGCGGACCTGAGCGGGACCCAGTACTTC.

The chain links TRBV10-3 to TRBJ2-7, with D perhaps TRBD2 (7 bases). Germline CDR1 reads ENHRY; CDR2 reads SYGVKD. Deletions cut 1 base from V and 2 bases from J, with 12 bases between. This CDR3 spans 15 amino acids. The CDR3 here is CAISEWRGPTYEQYF. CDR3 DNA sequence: TGTGCCATCAGTGAGTGGCGGGGGCCCACCTACGAGCAGTACTTC.

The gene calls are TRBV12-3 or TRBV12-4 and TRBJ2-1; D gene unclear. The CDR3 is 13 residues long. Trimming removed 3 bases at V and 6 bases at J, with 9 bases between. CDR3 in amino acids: CASSFQTANEQFF. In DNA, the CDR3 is TGTGCCAGCAGTTTCCAGACCGCCAATGAGCAGTTCTTC.

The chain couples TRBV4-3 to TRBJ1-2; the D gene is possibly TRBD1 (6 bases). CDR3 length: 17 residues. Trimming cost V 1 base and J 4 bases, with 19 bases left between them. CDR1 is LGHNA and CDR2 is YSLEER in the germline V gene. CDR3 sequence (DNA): TGCGCCAGCAGCCAAGTACTTTTCGAGACAGGCTCCTATGGCTACACCTTC. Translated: CASSQVLFETGSYGYTF.

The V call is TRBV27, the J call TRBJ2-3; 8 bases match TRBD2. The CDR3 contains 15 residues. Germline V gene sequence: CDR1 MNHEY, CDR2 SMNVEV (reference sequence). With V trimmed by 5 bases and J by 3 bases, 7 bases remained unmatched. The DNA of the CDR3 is TGTGCCAGCAGTGATTTGGGACTAGAAACAGATACGCAGTATTTT. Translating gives CASSDLGLETDTQYF.

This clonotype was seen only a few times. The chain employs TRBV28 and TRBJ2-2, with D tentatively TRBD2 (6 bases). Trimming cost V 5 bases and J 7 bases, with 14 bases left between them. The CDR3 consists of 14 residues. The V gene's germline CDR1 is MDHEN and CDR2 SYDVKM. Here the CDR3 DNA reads TGTGCCAGCAGTCGCGTGGGGGGTATCGGGGAGCTGTTTTTT. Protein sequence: CASSRVGGIGELFF.

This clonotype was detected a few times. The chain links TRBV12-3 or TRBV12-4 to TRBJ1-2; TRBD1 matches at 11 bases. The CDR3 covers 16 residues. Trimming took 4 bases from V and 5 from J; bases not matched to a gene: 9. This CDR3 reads CASSSEGTGGRYGYTF. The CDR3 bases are TGTGCCAGCAGTTCCGAGGGGACAGGGGGAAGGTATGGCTACACCTTC.

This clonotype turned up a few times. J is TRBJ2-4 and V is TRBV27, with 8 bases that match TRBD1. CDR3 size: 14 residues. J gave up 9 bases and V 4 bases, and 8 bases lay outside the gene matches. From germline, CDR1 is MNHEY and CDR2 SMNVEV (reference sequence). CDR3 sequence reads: CASSYGTGMAIQYF. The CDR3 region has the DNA TGTGCCAGCAGTTACGGGACAGGAATGGCCATTCAGTACTTC.

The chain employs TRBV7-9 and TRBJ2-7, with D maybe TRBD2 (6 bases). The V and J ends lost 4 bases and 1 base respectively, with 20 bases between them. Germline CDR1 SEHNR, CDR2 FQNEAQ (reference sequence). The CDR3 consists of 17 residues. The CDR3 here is CASSSHVVWGRSYEQYV. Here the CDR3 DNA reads TGTGCCAGCAGCTCTCATGTGGTTTGGGGGAGGTCCTACGAGCAGTACGTC.

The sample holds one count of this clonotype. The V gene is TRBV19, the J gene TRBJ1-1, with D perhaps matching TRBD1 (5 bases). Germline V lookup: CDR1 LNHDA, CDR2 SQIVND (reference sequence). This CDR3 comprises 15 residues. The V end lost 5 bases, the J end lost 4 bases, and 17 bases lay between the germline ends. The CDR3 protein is CASSLGEGPGTEAFF. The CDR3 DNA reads TGTGCCAGTAGTCTGGGGGAGGGTCCCGGCACTGAAGCTTTCTTT.

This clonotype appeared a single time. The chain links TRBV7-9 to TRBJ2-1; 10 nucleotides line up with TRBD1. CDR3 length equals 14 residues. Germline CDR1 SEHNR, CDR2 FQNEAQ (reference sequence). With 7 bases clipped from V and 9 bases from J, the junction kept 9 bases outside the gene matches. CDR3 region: CASTDWTGGIEQFF. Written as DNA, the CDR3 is TGTGCCAGCACGGACTGGACAGGGGGGATTGAGCAGTTCTTC.

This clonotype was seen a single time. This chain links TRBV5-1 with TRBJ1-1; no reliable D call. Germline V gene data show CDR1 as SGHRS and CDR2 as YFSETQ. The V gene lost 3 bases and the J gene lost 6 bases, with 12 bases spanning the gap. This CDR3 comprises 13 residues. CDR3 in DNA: TGCGCCAGCAGCTCCGCCCCGGTTGCTGAAGCTTTCTTT. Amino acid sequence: CASSSAPVAEAFF. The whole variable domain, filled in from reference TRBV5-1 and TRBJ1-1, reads KAGVTQTPRYLIKTRGQQVTLSCSPISGHRSVSWYQQTPGQGLQFLFEYFSETQRNKGNFPGRFSGRQFSNSRSEMNVSTLELGDSALYLCASSSAPVAEAFFGQGTRLTVV.

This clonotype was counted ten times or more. CDR3 in amino acids: CASSLRLRGLRNIQYF. The CDR3 bases are TGTGCCAGCAGCTTACGCCTCAGGGGGTTGCGGAACATTCAGTACTTC. The chain joins TRBV5-6 to TRBJ2-4; 7 bases line up with TRBD1. The V gene's germline CDR1 is SGHDT and CDR2 YYEEEE. CDR3 length: 16 residues. J was trimmed by 7 bases and V by 2 bases; bases with no gene match: 12.

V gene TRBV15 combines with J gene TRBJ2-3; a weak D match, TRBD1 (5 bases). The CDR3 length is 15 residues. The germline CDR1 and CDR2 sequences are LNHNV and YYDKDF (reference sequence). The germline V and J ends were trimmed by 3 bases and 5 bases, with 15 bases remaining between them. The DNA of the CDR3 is TGTGCCACCAGCAGTGGACAATCGATCAGAGATACGCAGTATTTT. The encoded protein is CATSSGQSIRDTQYF.

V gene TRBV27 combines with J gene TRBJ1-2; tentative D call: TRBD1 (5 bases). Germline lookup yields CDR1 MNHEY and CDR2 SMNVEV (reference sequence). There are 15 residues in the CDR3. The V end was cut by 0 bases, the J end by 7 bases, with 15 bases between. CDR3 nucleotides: TGTGCCAGCAGTTTATCGATCTCGGCAGGGAGTGGCTACACCTTC. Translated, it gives CASSLSISAGSGYTF.

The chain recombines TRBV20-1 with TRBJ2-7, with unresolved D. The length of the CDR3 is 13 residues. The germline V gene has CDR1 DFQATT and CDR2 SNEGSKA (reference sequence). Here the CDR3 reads CSVPTWKDYEQYF. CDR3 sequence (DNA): TGCAGCGTCCCCACTTGGAAAGACTACGAGCAGTACTTC.

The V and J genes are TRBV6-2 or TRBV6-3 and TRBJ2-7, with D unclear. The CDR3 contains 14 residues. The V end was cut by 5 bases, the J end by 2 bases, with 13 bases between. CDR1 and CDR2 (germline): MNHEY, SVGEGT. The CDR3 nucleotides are TGTGCCAGCAGTATAACTTCTCGGCCCTACGAGCAGTACGTC. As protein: CASSITSRPYEQYV.

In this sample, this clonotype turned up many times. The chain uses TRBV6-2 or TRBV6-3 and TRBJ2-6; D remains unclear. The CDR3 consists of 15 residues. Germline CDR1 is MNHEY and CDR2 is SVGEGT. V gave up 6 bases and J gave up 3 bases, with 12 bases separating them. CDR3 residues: CASSKSGSGANVLTF. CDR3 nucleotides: TGTGCCAGCAGCAAATCTGGAAGTGGGGCCAACGTCCTGACTTTC.

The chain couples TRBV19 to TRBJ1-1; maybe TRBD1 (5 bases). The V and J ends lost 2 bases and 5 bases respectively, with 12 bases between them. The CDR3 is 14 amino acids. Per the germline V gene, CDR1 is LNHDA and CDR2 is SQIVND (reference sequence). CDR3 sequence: CASSIKGRITEAFF. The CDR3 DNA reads TGTGCCAGTAGTATAAAGGGGAGAATAACTGAAGCTTTCTTT. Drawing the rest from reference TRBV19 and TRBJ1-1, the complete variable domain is DGGITQSPKYLFRKEGQNVTLSCEQNLNHDAMYWYRQDPGQGLRLIYYSQIVNDFQKGDIAEGYSVSREKKESFPLTVTSAQKNPTAFYLCASSIKGRITEAFFGQGTRLTVV.

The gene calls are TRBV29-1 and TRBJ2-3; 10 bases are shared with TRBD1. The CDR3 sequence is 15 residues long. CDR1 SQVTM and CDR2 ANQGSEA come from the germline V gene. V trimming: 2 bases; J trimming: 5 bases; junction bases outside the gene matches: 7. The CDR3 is CSVERTGTGVDTQYF. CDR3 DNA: TGCAGCGTTGAAAGGACCGGGACAGGGGTAGATACGCAGTATTTT.

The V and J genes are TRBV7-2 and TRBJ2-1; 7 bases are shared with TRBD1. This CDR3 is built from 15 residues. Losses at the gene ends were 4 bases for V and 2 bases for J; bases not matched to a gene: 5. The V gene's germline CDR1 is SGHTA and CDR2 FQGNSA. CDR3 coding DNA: TGTGCCAGCAGCTGGAAGGGGGCAGCCTACAATGAGCAGTTCTTC. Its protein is CASSWKGAAYNEQFF.

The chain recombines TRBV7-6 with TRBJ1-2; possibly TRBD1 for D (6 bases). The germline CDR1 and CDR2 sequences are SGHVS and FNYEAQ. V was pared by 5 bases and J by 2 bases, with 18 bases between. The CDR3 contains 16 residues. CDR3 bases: TGTGCCAGCAGCCAAATCGGACAGTCCCCAAACTATGGCTACACCTTC. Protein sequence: CASSQIGQSPNYGYTF.

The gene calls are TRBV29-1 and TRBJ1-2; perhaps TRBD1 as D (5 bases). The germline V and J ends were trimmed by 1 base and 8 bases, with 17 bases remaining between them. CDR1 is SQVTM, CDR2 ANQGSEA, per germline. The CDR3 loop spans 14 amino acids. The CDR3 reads CSVEGRTPKGGYTF. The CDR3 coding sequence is TGCAGCGTTGAAGGGAGGACCCCCAAGGGGGGCTACACCTTC.

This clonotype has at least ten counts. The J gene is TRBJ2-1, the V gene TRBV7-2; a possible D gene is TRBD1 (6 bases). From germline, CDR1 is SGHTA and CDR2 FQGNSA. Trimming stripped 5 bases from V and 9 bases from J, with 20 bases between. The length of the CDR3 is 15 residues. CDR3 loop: CASSPRQADNGEQFF. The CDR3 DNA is TGTGCCAGCAGCCCCAGACAGGCCGACAACGGTGAGCAGTTCTTC.